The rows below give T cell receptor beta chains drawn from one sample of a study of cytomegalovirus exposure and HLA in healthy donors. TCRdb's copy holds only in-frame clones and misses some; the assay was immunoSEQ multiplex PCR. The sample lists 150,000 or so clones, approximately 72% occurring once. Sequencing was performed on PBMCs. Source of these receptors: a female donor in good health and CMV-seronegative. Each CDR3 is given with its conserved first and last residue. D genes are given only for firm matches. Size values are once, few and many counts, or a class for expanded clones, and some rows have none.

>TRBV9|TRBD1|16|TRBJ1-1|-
TGTGCCAGCAGCGTACACGCGGGACAGGAGAACACTGAAGCTTTCTTT
CASSVHAGQENTEAFF
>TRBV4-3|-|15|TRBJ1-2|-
TGCGCCAGCAGCCAAGAGTGGGGCGCCTCAAATGGCTACACCTTC
CASSQEWGASNGYTF
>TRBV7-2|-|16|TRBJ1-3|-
TGTGCCAGCAGCTTAAACGGCCCTCGGGCTGGAAACACCATATATTTT
CASSLNGPRAGNTIYF
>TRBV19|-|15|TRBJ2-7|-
TGTGCCAGTAGTATTTCCGGACTCATTTTCTACGAGCAGTACTTC
CASSISGLIFYEQYF
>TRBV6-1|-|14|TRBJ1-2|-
TGTGCCAGCAGTAGCGGACCTGGGGTCAATGGCTACACCTTC
CASSSGPGVNGYTF
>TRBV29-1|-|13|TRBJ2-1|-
TGCAGCGCTGACCCCGGGGGATACAATGAGCAGTTCTTC
CSADPGGYNEQFF
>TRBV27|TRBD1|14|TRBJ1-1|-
TGTGCCAGCAGTTACGACAGGGATCGCGCTGAAGCTTTCTTT
CASSYDRDRAEAFF
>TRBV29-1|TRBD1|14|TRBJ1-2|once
TGCAGCGCTGATCGGACAGGGAGAGACTATGGCTACACCTTC
CSADRTGRDYGYTF
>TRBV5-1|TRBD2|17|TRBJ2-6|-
TGCGCCAGCAACCCCGGCGGGGGGGCGCTTGGGGCCAACGTCCTGACTTTC
CASNPGGGALGANVLTF
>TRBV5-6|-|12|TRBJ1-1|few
TGTGCCAGCAGCTTGAGAGACACTGAAGCTTTCTTT
CASSLRDTEAFF
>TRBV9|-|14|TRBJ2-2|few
TGTGCCAGCACTGGACAACCGAACACCGGGGAGCTGTTTTTT
CASTGQPNTGELFF
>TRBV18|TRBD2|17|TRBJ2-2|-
TGTGCCAGCTCACCACCTTATGCAGCGGGAGGCACCGGGGAGCTGTTTTTT
CASSPPYAAGGTGELFF
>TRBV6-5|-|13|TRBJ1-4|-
TGTGCCAGCAGTTGGGGCTCCGTTGAAAAACTGTTTTTT
CASSWGSVEKLFF
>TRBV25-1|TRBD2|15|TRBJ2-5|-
TGTGCCAGCAGTGAATGGGCTAGCGGTGAAGAGACCCAGTACTTC
CASSEWASGEETQYF
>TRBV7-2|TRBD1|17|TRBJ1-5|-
TGTGCCAGCAGCGCTCGACAGGGAAGAGGGTCAAATCAGCCCCAGCATTTT
CASSARQGRGSNQPQHF
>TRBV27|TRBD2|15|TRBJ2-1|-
TGTGCCAGCAGTCAACCGGGACTAGCGGTCAATGAGCAGTTCTTC
CASSQPGLAVNEQFF
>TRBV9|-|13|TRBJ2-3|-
TGTGCCAGCAGCACACAGCTCACAGATACGCAGTATTTT
CASSTQLTDTQYF
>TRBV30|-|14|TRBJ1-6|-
TGTGCCTGGAGTGAAACAGGATGGTCATCACCCCTCCACTTT
CAWSETGWSSPLHF
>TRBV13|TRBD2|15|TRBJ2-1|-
TGTGCCAGCAGCTCGGGACTAGCAGACTACAATGAGCAGTTCTTC
CASSSGLADYNEQFF
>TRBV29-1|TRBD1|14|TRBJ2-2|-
TGCAGCGTTGTGACAGGGGGAGGCACCGGGGAGCTGTTTTTT
CSVVTGGGTGELFF
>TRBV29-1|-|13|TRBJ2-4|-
TGCAGCGCCGGAGGCGGACCCAAAAACATTCAGTACTTC
CSAGGGPKNIQYF
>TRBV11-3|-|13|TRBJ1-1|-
TGTGCCAGCAGCTTACAGGGCAACACTGAAGCTTTCTTT
CASSLQGNTEAFF
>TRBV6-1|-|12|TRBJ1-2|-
TGTGCCAGCCGGGACATCGGCTCGGGCTACACCTTC
CASRDIGSGYTF
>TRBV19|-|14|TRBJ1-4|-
TGTGCCAGTAGTAGGGGGGAAACTAATGAAAAACTGTTTTTT
CASSRGETNEKLFF
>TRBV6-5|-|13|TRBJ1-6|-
TGTGCCAGCAGGGGCAGGTATAATTCACCCCTCCACTTT
CASRGRYNSPLHF
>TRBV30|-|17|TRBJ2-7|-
TGTGCCTGGAGCCCCTTATCGACCGACATCAGCCCCTACGAGCAGTACTTC
CAWSPLSTDISPYEQYF
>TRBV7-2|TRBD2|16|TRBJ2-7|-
TGTGCCAGCAGCTTAGTGGCGGCTAGCGGATTAAACGAGCAGTACTTC
CASSLVAASGLNEQYF
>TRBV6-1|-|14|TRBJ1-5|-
TGTGCCAGCAGTAGATACGGGGTTCGCCAGCCCCAGCATTTT
CASSRYGVRQPQHF
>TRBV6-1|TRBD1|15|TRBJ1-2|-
TGTGCCAGCAGTGAAGACAGGGGAAGAGTCTATGGCTACACCTTC
CASSEDRGRVYGYTF
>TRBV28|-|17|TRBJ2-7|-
TGTGCCAGCAGTGAAACCCCTTACGGGGTAGCCTCCTACGAGCAGTACTTC
CASSETPYGVASYEQYF